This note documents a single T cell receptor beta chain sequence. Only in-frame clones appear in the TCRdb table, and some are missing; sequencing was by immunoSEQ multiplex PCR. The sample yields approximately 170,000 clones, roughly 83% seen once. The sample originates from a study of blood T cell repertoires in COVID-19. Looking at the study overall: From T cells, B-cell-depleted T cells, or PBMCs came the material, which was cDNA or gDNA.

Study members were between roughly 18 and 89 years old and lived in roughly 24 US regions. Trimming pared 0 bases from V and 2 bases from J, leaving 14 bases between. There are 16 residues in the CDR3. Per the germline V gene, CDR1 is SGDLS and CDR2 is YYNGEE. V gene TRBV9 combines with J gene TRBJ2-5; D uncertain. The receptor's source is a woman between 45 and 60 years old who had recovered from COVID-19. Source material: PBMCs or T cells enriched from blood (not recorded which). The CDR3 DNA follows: TGTGCCAGCAGCGTAGGCAGGCCTCACGGTCAAGAGACCCAGTACTTC. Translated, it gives CASSVGRPHGQETQYF.